The T cell receptor (beta chain) under discussion was sequenced for a study of cytomegalovirus exposure and HLA in healthy donors. Study results and caveats: TCR association rates varied by HLA locus in a later analysis, with DRB1 highest and HLA-C lowest. One variant, a missense change in DCLRE1C, was linked in a later analysis to TCR beta V- and J-gene trimming.

The V gene's germline CDR1 is SGHRS and CDR2 YFSETQ. This CDR3 comprises 15 residues. J gave up 8 bases and V 0 bases, and 6 bases lay outside the gene matches. To note about this clone: Its antigen remains unknown.

This PCR relied on a set of 60 Vbeta primers and 13 Jbeta primers. Repertoires were generated with immunoSEQ multiplex PCR, while TCRdb's copy carries only in-frame clones and drops some. Here the sample spans about 130,000 clones, roughly 76% being singletons. Sequencing used PBMCs. The chain employs TRBV5-1 and TRBJ2-1; 9 bases line up with TRBD2. The clonotype originates from a woman in her forties or fifties in good health and CMV-seronegative. In DNA form, the CDR3 reads TGCGCCAGCAGCTTGGATCTTAGCGGGAGAGATGAGCAGTTCTTC. Translating gives CASSLDLSGRDEQFF. Full variable domain (outside the CDR3, taken from reference TRBV5-1 and TRBJ2-1): KAGVTQTPRYLIKTRGQQVTLSCSPISGHRSVSWYQQTPGQGLQFLFEYFSETQRNKGNFPGRFSGRQFSNSRSEMNVSTLELGDSALYLCASSLDLSGRDEQFFGPGTRLTVL.